One T cell receptor (beta chain) is described in this entry. Its antigen is currently not known. No quality values exist for individual bases; no much larger clone is one base distant. The cohort consisted of some 670 healthy bone marrow donors. At the time of sampling, every cohort member was nominally healthy, though immune exposures that went unrecorded were likely present. CMV serostatus was positive for 250 to 300 and negative for about 55% of the 666 cohort members, and was not recorded for this donor. A peripheral blood sample was collected from each donor, and TCR beta sequencing was performed on peripheral blood mononuclear cells. Genomic DNA extraction from the blood cell samples was performed with the Qiagen DNeasy Blood Extraction Kit. This sample stems from a study of cytomegalovirus exposure and HLA in healthy donors (dated by TCRdb to 2016 to 2017). A note on the overall study: An earlier analysis of some 620 of the donors reported approximately 260 Gb of sequence data and 117 million unique TCR beta sequences obtained from around 170 million T cells. A later analysis re-analyzed previously published TCR beta repertoires from roughly 630 donors and added high-resolution HLA genotyping to study TCR occurrence patterns. Along with the roughly 710-subject first cohort, a separate validation cohort of approximately 110 different subjects was used. On average, roughly 200,000 unique TCR beta nucleotide sequences were sequenced per donor among a few hundred genotyped donors of the cohort, with about 17% of those sequences being non-productive. A later genetic analysis took genome-wide SNP genotypes for about 55% of the 666 donors and used that subset as a discovery cohort. The study was designed to test whether signatures of past pathogen exposure could be identified by cataloging public T cell receptors. A handful of DR-DQ haplotypes were handled as single units for association and clustering because linkage in the cohort was strong. Approximately 310 gigabases of sequencing data and 70 million to 85 million unique TCR sequences were included in an early release covering about 600 HLA-typed donors. All discovery cohort repertoires had been generated on a single sequencing platform. Class I and class II HLA loci were covered by the typing at four-digit resolution. Alongside the repertoire data, information on donor age, sex, ethnicity and CMV serostatus was compiled. The study profiled the T cell repertoires of hundreds of subjects by immunosequencing and related them to cytomegalovirus serostatus. In the later analysis, no new phenotypic data were used to find candidate immune exposures; instead, reliance was placed on TCR beta sequences and their occurrence across donors. In an earlier analysis of about 590 of the donors, high-throughput TCR beta sequencing was used to judge whether each TCR beta V gene segment behaved as functional or pseudogenic. Of the roughly 400 genotyped donors, about 80% fell in the genetic ancestry cluster associated with self-reported Caucasian donors. High-throughput TCR immunosequencing, statistical association of individual TCRs with disease status, and machine learning were combined to predict cytomegalovirus infection status. The number of donors typed differed by locus, with roughly 629-640 for A, B, C, DRB1 and DQB1, 522 for DQA1, over 600 for DPA1, and approximately 470 for DPB1.

Receptors were amplified or captured by the immunoSEQ multiplex PCR assay. For the multiplex PCR, a mixture combining 60 forward primers for TCR Vbeta segments and 13 reverse primers for TCR Jbeta segments was used. A multiplex PCR assay on genomic DNA amplified the CDR3 region of rearranged TCR beta genes. The amplified TCR beta libraries were sequenced on the Illumina HiSeq System as 87-base-pair reads. As for the authors' bioinformatics: A later analysis counted tens of millions of unique TCR beta chains across the 500 to 850 repertoires, and 10 million to 11 million of these chains were shared by at least two donors. Raw reads were error-corrected and collapsed into unique sequences with a nearest-neighbor algorithm that merged closely related sequences to remove PCR and sequencing errors. CDR3 sequences were aligned to IMGT reference sequences to assign V, D and J gene segments. For a sequence to be retained, a match of at least six nucleotides was required to both a V gene segment and a J gene segment. A rearrangement was called productive if the CDR3 had no stop codons and remained in frame with V and J, and every other rearrangement was called non-productive. Following IMGT convention, CDR3 was defined as the stretch from the second conserved V-encoded cysteine up to the conserved J-encoded phenylalanine. In an earlier analysis of 550 to 650 of the donors, sequences lacking an unambiguous match to a single V gene segment were excluded. An earlier analysis of over 450 of the donors classified V segments as functional when productive rearrangements were above 56.7% and as segregating when the standard deviation between donors was above 5%. To diagnose cytomegalovirus status from the catalog of TCR beta chain sequences, a statistical classification framework was built. In a later analysis, TCR nucleotide sequences were compared against IMGT/GENE-DB human TR gene sequences so that V and J genes could be assigned. Using the TCRdist pipeline, a later analysis assigned CDR3 sequences along with most-parsimonious VDJ recombination scenarios. In a later analysis, each TCR beta chain was defined by its CDR3 amino acid sequence together with its V-gene family, and reads lacking a unique V-gene family were excluded. As a way to deal with suspected cross-contamination and a sequencing artifact, a later analysis dropped 450 to 700 nucleotide sequences that were highly shared and had low generation probability. In a later analysis, a clonal expansion index for each public chain was calculated from normalized within-repertoire ranks of inferred template counts. Generation probabilities in a later analysis came from a VDJ recombination model fitted to out-of-frame rearrangements, and those results were checked against IGoR. Hypergeometric tests were used in a later analysis to score TCR-TCR, TCR-HLA and TCR-CMV co-occurrence, with a repertoire-size bias correction applied to the TCR pairs. A later analysis estimated false discovery rates by permuting HLA or CMV assignments 20 times. In a later analysis, co-occurring TCRs were grouped with DBSCAN, and TCRdist sequence similarity was added when clustering was performed within HLA-allele-positive subsets. Repertoires with fewer than 30,000 or more than 120,000 public chains, plus five repertoires with anomalous nucleotide sharing, were excluded from co-occurrence clustering. Drawn from immuneACCESS, this table holds only the in-frame rearrangements with V and J called that TCRdb kept. Clones are partly lost; checked studies trace under half to an unresolved V gene and leave the rest unexplained. From that table come the V and J calls and clone size; the DNA was used to work out D and trimming. This sample is represented by 200,000 to 250,000 clones; approximately 81% of them were singletons. 1% to 1.5% of the sample comes from the top ten.

The CDR3 goes from the cysteine to the phenylalanine over 16 residues. The CDR3 DNA has 48 bases and is translated from base 1. V is cut by 0 bases and J by 2 bases, and the space between the germline ends is 10 bases. CDR1 and CDR2, per the germline V gene, are MNHEY and SVGAGI. What the study reported, not specific to this receptor: Because some donors lacked HLA typing at each locus, the association tests relied only on the typed subset. An earlier analysis of several hundred of the donors showed that most TCR beta V segments appeared in productive rearrangements either about 87% or about 30% of the time, which broadly matched IMGT annotations. Because counts were too low, seventeen rarely observed V segments, including chromosome 9 orphons, were excluded from the earlier analysis of about 500 of the donors. A cluster of highly shared sequence variants was judged likely to represent a technical artifact of the sequencing pipeline. V-gene and J-gene trimming of TCR beta chains was associated with a missense DCLRE1C variant in a later genetic analysis, and the association was replicated in an independent cohort. In this cohort, only TCR beta chains were sequenced, and detectable features were limited by the absence of alpha or paired-chain data. In the study, some 160 TCR beta chains were listed as associated with cytomegalovirus. Linkage disequilibrium might explain the correlated functional status among segregating V segments, but an unknown experimental factor could not be ruled out. Most CMV-associated TCR beta chains appeared to be HLA-restricted in a later analysis, and the HLA associations seemed to be driven largely by CMV exposure. Specific HLA alleles were associated with over 15,000 TCR beta sequences at a false discovery rate of 0.05 in a later analysis. In a later genetic analysis, fewer N-insertions in productive TCRs were reported among donors in an Asian-associated ancestry cluster than the roughly 700-donor mean. In vitro tests confirmed that a few of the cytomegalovirus-associated TCR beta chains recognize cytomegalovirus antigens. A further reported finding was that TCR beta sequences accurately predicted the HLA-A and HLA-B alleles for most subjects in the first cohort. Immune exposure information for the cohort was limited to CMV serostatus. A later analysis reported that several top co-occurrence clusters appeared linked to parvovirus B19, influenza, CMV and Epstein-Barr virus. Strong co-occurrence of HLA alleles, especially DR and DQ, made assigning TCR associations to individual alleles difficult. A later analysis found that TCR association rates varied across HLA loci, with DRB1 alleles showing the most associated TCRs and HLA-C alleles the fewest. The 87-base-pair reads could not distinguish some IMGT-functional V segments, including TRBV6-2 and TRBV6-3, so those segments were excluded. The classifier was reported to diagnose cytomegalovirus status with high specificity and sensitivity in both the original cohort and the validation cohort. In a later analysis, HLA-associated TCR beta chains were found to be more clonally expanded and to have lower generation probabilities than equally common non-associated chains. The presence/absence analyses assumed that sequencing depth was roughly uniform across donors, and that assumption may not be true. Across donors, most TCR sequences were observed very rarely, whereas some public TCRs were present in many individuals. It was suggested by the authors that the approach could potentially be generalized to other disease states and immunological phenotypes.

The chain links TRBV6-5 with TRBJ2-2; TRBD1 is possibly the D segment (6 matching bases). Sequencing input: PBMCs. The TCR comes from a human donor in good health. The CDR3: CASSYSSGANTGELFF. At the DNA level, the sequence is TGTGCCAGCAGTTACTCGTCAGGGGCCAACACCGGGGAGCTGTTTTTT.